The 26 T cell receptor beta chains listed next were all sequenced from one sample in a study of T cells in Graves' hyperthyroidism and ophthalmopathy. The TCR beta CDR3 regions underwent amplification using RNA transcripts as the source. HTBI primers drove first-round RT-PCR of the TCR CDR3. TCRdb re-called the multiplex PCR reads through MiXCR, storing one row per CDR3 protein. The table lists a few hundred thousand distinct CDR3 sequences, around 21% of them singletons, with around 27% in the top ten. Sequenced input: blood. These receptors originate from a man in his late teens or twenties with Graves' hyperthyroidism.

This clonotype appeared many times. The chain links TRBV12-3 or TRBV12-4 to TRBJ1-5; no definite D call. There are 14 residues in the CDR3. The V end lost 2 bases, the J end lost 7 bases, and 12 bases lay between the germline ends. The CDR3 spells CASSLRSGAQPQHF. CDR3 DNA sequence: TGTGCCAGCAGTTTAAGATCGGGCGCCCAGCCCCAGCATTTT.

CDR3 coding DNA: TGTGCCAGCAGCCCCCGGGGCAGGGGAAAGAAGGAGGCTTTCTTT. It codes for CASSPRGRGKKEAFF. The V and J genes are TRBV6-1 and TRBJ1-1; tentatively, D is TRBD1 (6 bases). Germline V CDR1 and CDR2: MNHNS, SASEGT. Trimming removed 6 bases at V and 11 bases at J, with 25 bases between. The CDR3 extends over 15 amino acids.

The rearrangement uses TRBV4-1 and TRBJ2-2; TRBD1 might be the D (5 bases). Trimming took 3 bases from V and 7 from J, leaving 18 bases between them. CDR3 size: 16 residues. Germline V lookup: CDR1 MGHRA, CDR2 YSYEKL. CDR3 in DNA: TGCGCCAGCAGCCACCCGTCGACCCAGGGTTTCGGGGAGCTGTTTTTT. This codes for CASSHPSTQGFGELFF.

The chain carries TRBV6-1 and TRBJ1-3, with 9 bases that match TRBD1. Germline V gene sequence: CDR1 MNHNS, CDR2 SASEGT. The CDR3 covers 16 residues. Unmatched junction bases numbered 6, after V lost 5 bases and J lost 1 base. The CDR3 nucleotides read TGTGCCAGCAGTACGATCGGGACAGGGTCTGGAAACACCATATATTTT. As protein: CASSTIGTGSGNTIYF.

This sequence joins TRBV10-3 and TRBJ2-6; D may be TRBD1 or TRBD2 (5 bases each). The CDR3 totals 17 residues. The V and J ends lost 0 bases and 0 bases respectively, with 9 bases between them. CDR1 and CDR2 from the germline V gene are ENHRY and SYGVKD. The CDR3 nucleotides are TGTGCCATCAGTGAGTCGGGGGAGAGCTCTGGGGCCAACGTCCTGACTTTC. This encodes CAISESGESSGANVLTF.

In its sample, this clonotype was seen many times. The rearrangement uses TRBV28 and TRBJ2-7; D remains unclear. CDR1 is MDHEN, CDR2 SYDVKM, per germline. Trimming pared 3 bases from V and 1 base from J, leaving 7 bases between. The CDR3 runs to 13 residues. The CDR3 spells CASSFAQSYEQYF. CDR3 coding DNA: TGTGCCAGCAGTTTCGCTCAGTCCTACGAGCAGTACTTC.

The chain links TRBV6-5 to TRBJ2-5; no clear D gene. The CDR3 extends over 13 amino acids. With 2 bases removed from V and 5 bases from J, the gap between germline ends came to 9 bases. In germline, CDR1 is MNHEY, CDR2 SVGAGI. In DNA form, the CDR3 reads TGTGCCAGCAGTTACGAGGTTCAGGAGACCCAGTACTTC. Amino acid sequence: CASSYEVQETQYF.

V and J are TRBV12-3 or TRBV12-4 and TRBJ1-1, with 7 bases matching TRBD1. V shed 6 bases and J 3 bases; nucleotides not matched to a gene: 10. The CDR3 contains 15 residues. The CDR3 DNA reads as TGTGCCAGCAGAGCGACAGGGCTGGGGTACACTGAAGCTTTCTTT. As protein: CASRATGLGYTEAFF.

This chain joins TRBV2 and TRBJ2-5; tentative D call: TRBD2 (5 bases). V lost 8 bases and J lost 7, with 20 bases in between. Germline V lookup: CDR1 SNHLY, CDR2 FYNNEI. The CDR3 covers 14 residues. In DNA form, the CDR3 reads TGTGCCAGCCCTCGGGCCGGAGCAGGAGGGACCCAGTACTTC. Protein product: CASPRAGAGGTQYF.

This clonotype was picked up one time. The rearrangement links TRBV12-3 or TRBV12-4 to TRBJ2-7; TRBD1 agrees at 9 bases. After removal of 6 bases from V and 2 bases from J, the junction contained 8 bases not matched to a gene. This CDR3 spans 15 amino acids. CDR3 residues: CASRHTRDRAYEQYF. CDR3 sequence (DNA): TGTGCCAGCAGGCACACCCGGGACAGGGCCTACGAGCAGTACTTC.

This clonotype was seen many times. The CDR3 DNA reads TGCGCCAGCAGCCGAGGACTAGCGGGGAGGAGCTCCTACGAGCAGTACTTC. Encoded protein: CASSRGLAGRSSYEQYF. The gene calls are TRBV5-1 and TRBJ2-7; 12 positions agree with TRBD2. CDR3 size: 17 residues. The germline CDR1 and CDR2 sequences are SGHRS and YFSETQ. Trimming removed 4 bases from V and 0 bases from J; junction bases left unmatched: 8.

This chain connects TRBV20-1 to TRBJ2-7; 9 positions match TRBD1. V dropped 3 bases and J dropped 2; count of bases not matched to a gene: 5. Germline-derived CDR1 and CDR2 are DFQATT and SNEGSKA (reference sequence). The CDR3 runs 14 residues. The CDR3 DNA is TGCAGTGCTAGTGGGACAGGGCGAACCTACGAGCAGTACTTC. It encodes CSASGTGRTYEQYF.

In the case of this clonotype: This could be a read error, since a much larger clone is one nucleotide away. The chain carries TRBV12-3 or TRBV12-4 and TRBJ2-4; D is unclear. The CDR3 extends over 14 amino acids. V dropped 5 bases and J dropped 14 bases, with 22 bases sitting between them. The CDR3 region is CASSPSGRRNVKYF. CDR3 sequence (DNA): TGTGCCAGCAGTCCCTCCGGACGAAGAAACGTTAAGTACTTC.

This clonotype appeared many times. The rearrangement uses TRBV7-8 and TRBJ1-1; D is undetermined. CDR3 size: 13 residues. Trimming took off 5 bases at V and 3 bases at J, with 10 bases between the two ends. Per the germline V gene, CDR1 is SGHVS and CDR2 is FQNEAQ. The CDR3 loop reads CASSPTLDTEAFF. The DNA for the CDR3 is TGTGCCAGCAGCCCCACACTAGACACTGAAGCTTTCTTT.

The J gene is TRBJ2-7, the V gene TRBV24-1; 8 positions agree with TRBD2. The CDR3 loop spans 15 amino acids. Per germline, CDR1 KGHDR and CDR2 SFDVKD. The ends lost 11 bases at V and 4 bases at J; junction bases unmatched: 15. CDR3 in DNA: TGTGCCATCGCTCCGGGGGGGGAACCCTCTTACGAGCAGTACTTC. Its protein is CAIAPGGEPSYEQYF.

This clonotype was detected only a few times. In DNA, the CDR3 is TGTGCCAGCAGTGTAGGGGAGAGCGATCAGTACTTC. Residues: CASSVGESDQYF. The V gene is TRBV6-1, the J gene TRBJ2-7, with D possibly called TRBD1 or TRBD2 (5 bases each). The CDR3 runs to 12 residues. The ends were cut back, 4 bases at V and 10 bases at J, with 14 bases in the middle. Per the germline V gene, CDR1 is MNHNS and CDR2 is SASEGT.

The table lists this clonotype with many counts. The chain has TRBV20-1 and TRBJ2-5; D is unresolved. Trimming left V 2 bases short and J 7 bases short, with 14 bases between. CDR3 length: 13 residues. Per germline, CDR1 DFQATT and CDR2 SNEGSKA (reference sequence). CDR3 DNA: TGCAGTGCTAGAAAGGATGCGGTCGGGACCCAGTACTTC. Translating it yields CSARKDAVGTQYF.

In this sample, this clonotype turned up many times. The chain carries TRBV7-9 and TRBJ1-6, with D possibly TRBD1 on 5 matching bases. V gave up 3 bases and J gave up 9 bases, with 9 bases separating them. Germline V gene lookup returns CDR1 SEHNR and CDR2 FQNEAQ (reference sequence). The CDR3 spans 13 residues. The CDR3 bases are TGTGCCAGCAGCTTTCAGGGCGGTTCACCCCTCCACTTT. Protein product: CASSFQGGSPLHF.

On this clonotype: A much larger clone is a single base away; this may be a read error. V gene TRBV12-3 or TRBV12-4 combines with J gene TRBJ1-2; D gene ambiguous. The V and J ends lost 4 bases and 5 bases respectively, with 17 bases between them. The CDR3 has 15 residues. CDR3 sequence: CASSSDLAAYYGYTF. In DNA, the CDR3 is TGTGCCAGCAGTTCAGACCTAGCCGCTTATTATGGCTACACCTTC.

This clonotype has just a few counts. The gene calls are TRBV4-1 and TRBJ2-7; possible D gene TRBD2, 6 bases. Germline assignment: CDR1 MGHRA and CDR2 YSYEKL. V was clipped by 3 bases and J by 5 bases, with 17 bases between them. The CDR3 has 15 amino acids. The CDR3 loop reads CASSHPSRGGHEQYF. The DNA for the CDR3 is TGCGCCAGCAGCCATCCCTCCCGGGGAGGCCACGAGCAGTACTTC.

This clonotype has ten or more counts. The V and J genes are TRBV7-6 and TRBJ2-7; D is perhaps TRBD1 or TRBD2 (5 bases each). The CDR3 runs to 15 residues. Germline V gene sequence: CDR1 SGHVS, CDR2 FNYEAQ. V dropped 5 bases and J dropped 4 bases, with 18 bases sitting between them. The CDR3 nucleotides read TGTGCCAGCAGCCCCGATTTAGGGGACCAATACGAGCAGTACTTC. This translates into CASSPDLGDQYEQYF.

The chain couples TRBV9 to TRBJ1-2, with no clear D. Between the trimmed V and J ends, which lost 10 bases and 1 base, there was a span of 20 bases. In germline, CDR1 is SGDLS, CDR2 YYNGEE. The CDR3 is 15 amino acids. CDR3 residues: CAPQPNRWVNYGYTF. CDR3 sequence (DNA): TGTGCCCCTCAGCCTAACCGCTGGGTTAACTATGGCTACACCTTC. Together with reference TRBV9 and TRBJ1-2, the CDR3 gives the full variable domain: DSGVTQTPKHLITATGQRVTLRCSPRSGDLSVYWYQQSLDQGLQFLIQYYNGEERAKGNILERFSAQQFPDLHSELNLSSLELGDSALYFCAPQPNRWVNYGYTFGSGTRLTVV.

This chain uses TRBV11-2 with TRBJ2-2; D may be TRBD1 or TRBD2 (5 bases each). CDR1 is SGHAT and CDR2 is FQNNGV in the germline V gene. The V end was cut by 8 bases, the J end by 1 base, with 17 bases between. The CDR3 has 16 residues. CDR3 bases: TGTGCCAGCCGACCACTACGGGGCCAGAACACCGGGGAGCTGTTTTTT. It specifies CASRPLRGQNTGELFF.

In this sample, this clonotype turned up many times. The rearrangement links TRBV15 to TRBJ2-5, with D unclear. CDR1 LNHNV and CDR2 YYDKDF come from the germline V gene (reference sequence). This CDR3 spans 14 amino acids. Trimming stripped 0 bases from V and 2 bases from J, with 7 bases between. The chain's CDR3 is CATSRDRSQETQYF. In DNA form, the CDR3 reads TGTGCCACCAGCAGAGATCGCAGTCAAGAGACCCAGTACTTC.

V is TRBV6-1 and J is TRBJ2-5, with 11 positions matching TRBD2. The CDR3 loop spans 14 amino acids. V shed 3 bases and J 3 bases; nucleotides not matched to a gene: 0. Per germline, CDR1 MNHNS and CDR2 SASEGT. The CDR3 region is CASSEGLAEETQYF. The CDR3 DNA is TGTGCCAGCAGTGAGGGACTAGCGGAAGAGACCCAGTACTTC.

At least ten counts were recorded for this clonotype. The chain employs TRBV6-1 and TRBJ1-1; 8 nucleotides match TRBD1. CDR1 is MNHNS and CDR2 is SASEGT in the germline V gene. J was trimmed by 5 bases and V by 2 bases; bases with no gene match: 7. This CDR3 is built from 15 residues. The CDR3 DNA reads TGTGCCAGCAGTGAAAGGGGGCAGGGGGCAACTGAAGCTTTCTTT. Protein product: CASSERGQGATEAFF.